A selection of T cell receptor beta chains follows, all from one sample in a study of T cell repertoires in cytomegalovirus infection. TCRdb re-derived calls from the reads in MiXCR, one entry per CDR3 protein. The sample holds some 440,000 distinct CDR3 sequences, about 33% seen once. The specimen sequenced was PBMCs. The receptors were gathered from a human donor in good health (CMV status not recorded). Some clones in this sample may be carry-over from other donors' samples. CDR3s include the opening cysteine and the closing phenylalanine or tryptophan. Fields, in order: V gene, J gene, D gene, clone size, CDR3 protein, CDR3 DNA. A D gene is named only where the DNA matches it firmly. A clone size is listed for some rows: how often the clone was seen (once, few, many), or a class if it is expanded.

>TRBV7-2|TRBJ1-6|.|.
CASSPVRDSNSPLHF
TGTGCCAGCAGCCCCGTCCGCGACAGTAACTCACCCCTCCACTTT
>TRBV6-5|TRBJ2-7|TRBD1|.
CASNQRQGADEQYF
TGTGCCAGCAACCAGAGGCAGGGGGCCGACGAGCAGTACTTC
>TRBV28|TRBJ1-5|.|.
CASRGPYNQPQHF
TGTGCCAGCAGAGGCCCTTACAATCAGCCCCAGCATTTT
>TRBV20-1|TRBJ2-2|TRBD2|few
CSASGTSGGQNTGELFF
TGCAGTGCTAGCGGGACTAGCGGGGGGCAGAACACCGGGGAGCTGTTTTTT
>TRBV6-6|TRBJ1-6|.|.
CASSYGRGTRSPLHF
TGTGCCAGCAGTTACGGACGGGGCACGCGCTCACCCCTCCACTTT
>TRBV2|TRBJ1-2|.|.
CASSDVSNYGYTF
TGTGCCAGCAGTGATGTCAGTAACTATGGCTACACCTTC
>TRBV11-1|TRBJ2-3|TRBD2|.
CASSPTGGVRDTQYF
TGTGCCAGCAGCCCCACCGGGGGGGTGAGGGATACGCAGTATTTT
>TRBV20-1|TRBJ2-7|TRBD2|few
CSANRLATTYEQYF
TGCAGTGCCAATCGACTAGCGACGACCTACGAGCAGTACTTC
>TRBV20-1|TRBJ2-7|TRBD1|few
CSASLPTGYGEQYF
TGCAGTGCTAGTTTACCGACAGGGTATGGTGAGCAGTACTTC
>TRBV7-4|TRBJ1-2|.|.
CASSSNQGINGYTF
TGTGCCAGCAGCTCCAACCAGGGAATTAATGGCTACACCTTC
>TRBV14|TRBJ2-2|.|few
CASSPRRVHTGELFF
TGTGCCAGCAGCCCTCGCAGGGTACACACCGGGGAGCTGTTTTTT
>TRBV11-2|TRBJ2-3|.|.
CSSSPPGGVSTDTKYF
TGTTCCAGCAGCCCCCCTGGCGGGGTCAGCACAGATACGAAGTATTTT
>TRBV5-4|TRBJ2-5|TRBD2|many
CASSFERGGETQYF
TGTGCCAGCAGCTTCGAGCGGGGTGGGGAGACCCAGTACTTC
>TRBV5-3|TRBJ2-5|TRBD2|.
CASSLALAAQETQYF
TGTGCCAGCAGCTTGGCACTAGCGGCCCAAGAGACCCAGTACTTC
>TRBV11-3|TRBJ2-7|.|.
CASSLKGLGEQYF
TGTGCCAGCAGCTTAAAGGGACTGGGTGAGCAGTACTTC
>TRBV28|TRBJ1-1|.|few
CASTLSGHLNTEAFF
TGTGCCAGCACCTTATCGGGACATTTGAACACTGAAGCTTTCTTT